The clone carrying this T cell receptor beta chain was seen a single time. The CDR3 contains 14 residues. J gave up 5 bases and V 8 bases, and 10 bases lay outside the gene matches. Germline V CDR1 and CDR2: SGHVS, FQNEAQ. In the source study's methods: Estimated nucleated cell counts came from reference gene primer amplification. Measured with immunoSEQ multiplex PCR; TCRdb has only the in-frame clones, and not every one. That table furnishes V, J and clone size, whereas the DNA furnished D and trimming. The data show around 110,000 clones, with over 75% seen just once and under 2% held by the top ten. The data belong to a study of blood T cell repertoires in COVID-19. The overall study: Sites across the United States, Italy and Spain contributed samples from acute and convalescent COVID-19. Sample material is recorded as cDNA or gDNA derived from T cells, B-cell-depleted T cells, or PBMCs.

The sequenced sample was peripheral blood. The receptor was derived from a human donor with active COVID-19. The donor label of this sample is uncertain. The chain links TRBV7-8 to TRBJ1-1; TRBD1 agrees at 8 bases. The CDR3 is CASYQGARRTEAFF. The CDR3 nucleotides are TGTGCCAGCTATCAGGGGGCAAGAAGAACTGAAGCTTTCTTT. The full variable domain, its missing parts supplied by reference TRBV7-8 and TRBJ1-1, is GAGVSQSPRYKVAKRGQDVALRCDPISGHVSLFWYQQALGQGPEFLTYFQNEAQLDKSGLPSDRFFAERPEGSVSTLKIQRTQQEDSAVYLCASYQGARRTEAFFGQGTRLTVV.